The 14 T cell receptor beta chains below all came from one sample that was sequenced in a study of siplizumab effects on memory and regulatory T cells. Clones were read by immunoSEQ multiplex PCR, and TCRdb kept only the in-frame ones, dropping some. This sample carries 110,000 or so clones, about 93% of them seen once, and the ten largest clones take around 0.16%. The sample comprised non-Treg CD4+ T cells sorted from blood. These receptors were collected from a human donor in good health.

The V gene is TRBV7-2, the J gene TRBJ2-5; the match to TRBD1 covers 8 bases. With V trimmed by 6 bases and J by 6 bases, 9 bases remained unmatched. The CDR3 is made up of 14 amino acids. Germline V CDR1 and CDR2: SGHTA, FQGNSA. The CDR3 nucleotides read TGTGCCAGCAGTAATCGACAGGGGACGCAGACCCAGTACTTC. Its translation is CASSNRQGTQTQYF.

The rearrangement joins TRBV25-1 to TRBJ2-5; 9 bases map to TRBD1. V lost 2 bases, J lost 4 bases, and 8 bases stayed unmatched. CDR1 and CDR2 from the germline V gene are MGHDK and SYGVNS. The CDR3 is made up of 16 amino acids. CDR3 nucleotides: TGTGCCAGCAGTGAAGGAAGACAGGGGGGGTCAGAGACCCAGTACTTC. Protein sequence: CASSEGRQGGSETQYF.

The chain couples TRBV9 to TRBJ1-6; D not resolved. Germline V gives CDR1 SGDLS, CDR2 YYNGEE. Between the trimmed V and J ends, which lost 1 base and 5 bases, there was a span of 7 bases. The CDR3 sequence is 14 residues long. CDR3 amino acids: CASSVLGNNSPLHF. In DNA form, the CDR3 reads TGTGCCAGCAGCGTACTAGGGAATAATTCACCCCTCCACTTT.

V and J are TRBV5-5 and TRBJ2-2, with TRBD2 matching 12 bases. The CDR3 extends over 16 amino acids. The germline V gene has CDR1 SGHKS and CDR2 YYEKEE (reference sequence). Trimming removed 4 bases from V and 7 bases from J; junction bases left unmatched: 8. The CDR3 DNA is TGTGCCAGCAGCCAAGGACTAGCGGGGACGGGCGGGGAGCTGTTTTTT. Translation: CASSQGLAGTGGELFF.

The CDR3 DNA follows: TGTGCCAGCAGCCTGGGACAAAACACTGAAGCTTTCTTT. This codes for CASSLGQNTEAFF. The rearrangement joins TRBV11-2 to TRBJ1-1; the D gene is possibly TRBD1 (6 bases). The CDR3 sequence is 13 residues long. CDR1 is SGHAT, CDR2 FQNNGV, per germline. Trimming took off 5 bases at V and 2 bases at J, with 9 bases between the two ends.

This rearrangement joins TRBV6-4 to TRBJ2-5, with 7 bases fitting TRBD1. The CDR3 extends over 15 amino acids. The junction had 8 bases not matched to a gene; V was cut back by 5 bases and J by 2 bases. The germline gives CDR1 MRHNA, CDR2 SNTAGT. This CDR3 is CASSPTGAGQETQYF. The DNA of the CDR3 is TGTGCCAGCAGTCCAACAGGGGCAGGGCAAGAGACCCAGTACTTC.

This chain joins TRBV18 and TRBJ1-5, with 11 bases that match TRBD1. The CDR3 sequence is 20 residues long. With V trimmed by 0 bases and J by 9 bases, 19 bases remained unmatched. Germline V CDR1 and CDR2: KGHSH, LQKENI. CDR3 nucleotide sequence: TGTGCCAGCTCACCACCTCTGTCAGGACAGGGGGCCCTCCTGGTTGTGCCCCAGCATTTT. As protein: CASSPPLSGQGALLVVPQHF.

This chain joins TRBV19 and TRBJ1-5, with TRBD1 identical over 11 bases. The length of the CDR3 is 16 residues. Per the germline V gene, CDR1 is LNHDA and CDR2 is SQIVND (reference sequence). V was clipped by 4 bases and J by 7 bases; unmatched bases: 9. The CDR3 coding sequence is TGTGCCAGTAGTACTAGTCGGGACAGGGGGTACCAGCCCCAGCATTTT. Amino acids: CASSTSRDRGYQPQHF.

Written as DNA, the CDR3 is TGTGCCAGCGGGGACTCCTACGAGCAGTACTTC. Its protein product is CASGDSYEQYF. The chain recombines TRBV6-5 with TRBJ2-7, with D unresolved. Looked up from germline, CDR1 is MNHEY and CDR2 is SVGAGI. The CDR3 is 11 residues long. V was pared by 8 bases and J by 0 bases, with 5 bases between.

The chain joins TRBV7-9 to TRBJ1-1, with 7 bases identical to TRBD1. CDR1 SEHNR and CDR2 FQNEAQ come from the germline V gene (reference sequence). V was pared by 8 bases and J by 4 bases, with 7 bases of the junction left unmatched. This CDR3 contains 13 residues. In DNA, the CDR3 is TGTGCCAGCTCAAAGACAGGGAGCACTGAAGCTTTCTTT. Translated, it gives CASSKTGSTEAFF.

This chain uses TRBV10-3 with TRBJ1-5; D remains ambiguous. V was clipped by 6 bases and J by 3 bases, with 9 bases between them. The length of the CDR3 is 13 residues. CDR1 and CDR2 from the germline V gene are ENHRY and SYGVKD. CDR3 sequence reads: CAIRQSSNQPQHF. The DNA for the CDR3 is TGTGCCATCAGGCAGTCTTCCAATCAGCCCCAGCATTTT.

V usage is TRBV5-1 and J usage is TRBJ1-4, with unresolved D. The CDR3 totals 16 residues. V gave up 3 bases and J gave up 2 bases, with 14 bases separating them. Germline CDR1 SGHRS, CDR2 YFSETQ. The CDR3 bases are TGCGCCAGCAGCTCGGAGCCGGTAGGGACTAATGAAAAACTGTTTTTT. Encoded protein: CASSSEPVGTNEKLFF.

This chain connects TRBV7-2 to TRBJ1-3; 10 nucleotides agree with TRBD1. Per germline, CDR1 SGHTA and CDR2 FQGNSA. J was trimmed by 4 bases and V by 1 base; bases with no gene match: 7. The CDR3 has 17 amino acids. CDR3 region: CASSLDIRDRGGNTIYF. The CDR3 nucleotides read TGTGCCAGCAGCTTAGATATACGGGACAGGGGAGGAAACACCATATATTTT.

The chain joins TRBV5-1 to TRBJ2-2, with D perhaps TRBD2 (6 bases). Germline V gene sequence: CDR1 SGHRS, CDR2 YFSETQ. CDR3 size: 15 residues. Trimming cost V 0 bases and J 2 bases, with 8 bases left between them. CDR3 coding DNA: TGCGCCAGCAGCTTGGGGGGACTTAACACCGGGGAGCTGTTTTTT. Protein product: CASSLGGLNTGELFF.